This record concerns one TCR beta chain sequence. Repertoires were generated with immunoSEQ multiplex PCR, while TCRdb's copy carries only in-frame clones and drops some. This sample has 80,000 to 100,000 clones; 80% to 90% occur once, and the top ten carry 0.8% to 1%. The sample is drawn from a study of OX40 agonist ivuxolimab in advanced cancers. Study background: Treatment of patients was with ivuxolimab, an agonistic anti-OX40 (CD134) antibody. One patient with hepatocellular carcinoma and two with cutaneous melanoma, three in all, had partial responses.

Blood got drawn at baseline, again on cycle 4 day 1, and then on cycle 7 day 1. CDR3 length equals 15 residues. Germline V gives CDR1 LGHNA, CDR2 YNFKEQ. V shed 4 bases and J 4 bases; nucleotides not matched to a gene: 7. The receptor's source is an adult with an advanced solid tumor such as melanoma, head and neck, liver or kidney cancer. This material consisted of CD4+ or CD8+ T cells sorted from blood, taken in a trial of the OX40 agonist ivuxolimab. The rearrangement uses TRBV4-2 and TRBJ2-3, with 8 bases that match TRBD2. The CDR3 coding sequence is TGTGCCAGCAGCCGGGGACTAGATGTGGCAGATACGCAGTATTTT. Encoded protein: CASSRGLDVADTQYF.